The source of this TCR beta chain is a study of CD8+ T cells in alopecia areata. General observations from the study: Uncertainty about whether baseline CD8+ expansion is linked to response remains, with one nonresponder. Many expanded lesional clones remained in scalp and blood on tofacitinib.

The CDR3 contains 11 residues. Germline V gene lookup returns CDR1 GTSNPN and CDR2 SVGIG (reference sequence). V was clipped by 7 bases and J by 4 bases, with 9 bases between them. This clone was observed a handful of times. Its antigen remains unidentified. This sample's treatment: oral pan-JAK inhibitor, 5-10 mg twice daily. Extracted RNA was reverse transcribed into cDNA, the sequencing template. TCRdb's copy holds only in-frame clones and misses some; the assay was immunoSEQ multiplex PCR. The table lists under 150,000 clones, about 50% of them singletons, with roughly 0.5% in the top ten. The receptor was derived from a human donor with alopecia areata. The material sequenced was CD4+ T cells sorted from blood, taken at week 4, from a patient treated with tofacitinib. The chain uses TRBV30 and TRBJ2-3, with no clear D. CDR3 sequence reads: CAYARSDTQYF. Here the CDR3 DNA reads TGTGCCTACGCCCGATCAGATACGCAGTATTTT.